These T cell receptor beta chains were read from a single sample in a study of T cells in Graves' hyperthyroidism and ophthalmopathy. TCRdb independently ran MiXCR on the multiplex PCR reads; one entry per CDR3 protein. The table has 800,000 or so distinct CDR3 sequences, over 35% seen once; the top ten hold 8% to 9%. Sequencing was carried out using blood. These receptors all come from a man younger than 35 with Graves' hyperthyroidism. CDR3s include the opening cysteine and the closing phenylalanine or tryptophan. Each record gives: J gene, V gene, CDR3 protein.

TRBJ1-4 | TRBV29-1 | CSLRTGRDEKLFF
TRBJ2-6 | TRBV2 | CASTLLLPGQVSHSGANVLTF
TRBJ1-5 | TRBV20-1 | CSALGQGAGSNQPQHF
TRBJ1-4 | TRBV5-1 | CASSLVSGGEKLFF
TRBJ1-2 | TRBV10-3 | CAISEVGQDYGYTF
TRBJ2-7 | TRBV29-1 | CSVRSGGQREYPYEQYF
TRBJ1-6 | TRBV7-9 | CATRDSSNSPLHF
TRBJ2-7 | TRBV7-9 | CASSHLFEQYF
TRBJ1-2 | TRBV12-3/TRBV12-4 | CASSRVGGAYGYTF
TRBJ1-2 | TRBV20-1 | CSAETGASVSGYTF
TRBJ1-4 | TRBV7-9 | CASSSGQEKLFF
TRBJ1-2 | TRBV12-3/TRBV12-4 | CASSPGVSYGYTF
TRBJ2-5 | TRBV10-3 | CAISVTQGVAETQYF
TRBJ1-2 | TRBV25-1 | CDTTATYGYTF
TRBJ2-5 | TRBV12-5 | CASGLADGETQYF
TRBJ2-7 | TRBV7-9 | CASSQAVAGLYEQYF
TRBJ2-5 | TRBV28 | CASSLRGTQETQYF
TRBJ1-5 | TRBV19 | CASSGQGGQPQHF
TRBJ2-7 | TRBV7-6 | CASSGPGDGNYEQYF
TRBJ1-1 | TRBV7-8 | CATKLGINTEAFF
TRBJ1-2 | TRBV7-9 | CASSLAPDNNYGYTF